The 28 T cell receptor beta chains below come from one sample, sequenced in a study of early T cells in non-severe SARS-CoV-2 infection. TCRdb reprocessed the 5' RACE reads with MiXCR, giving one entry per CDR3 protein. The repertoire holds about 64,000 distinct CDR3 sequences, with 7.5% to 9% as singletons. Sequencing used whole blood, obtained at baseline. The origin of the receptors is an adult who was a healthcare worker with PCR-confirmed SARS-CoV-2 infection or an uninfected control (not recorded which).

The gene calls are TRBV25-1 and TRBJ1-2, with D hard to call. From germline, CDR1 is MGHDK and CDR2 SYGVNS. The CDR3 extends over 14 amino acids. V dropped 2 bases and J dropped 3 bases, with 10 bases sitting between them. The CDR3 DNA reads as TGTGCCAGCAGTGAACACGGCCCCTACTATGGCTACACCTTC. It is translated as CASSEHGPYYGYTF.

The CDR3 here is CAWNKREASYNEQFF. In DNA, the CDR3 is TGTGCCTGGAATAAGCGGGAGGCTTCCTACAATGAGCAGTTCTTC. This chain links TRBV30 with TRBJ2-1; TRBD2 matches at 9 bases. The CDR3 runs 15 residues. V lost 4 bases, J lost 1 base, and 5 bases stayed unmatched. Germline CDR1 is GTSNPN and CDR2 is SVGIG (reference sequence).

The chain joins TRBV10-2 to TRBJ1-1; 9 nucleotides align to TRBD1. The CDR3 totals 16 residues. The ends lost 7 bases at V and 0 bases at J; junction bases unmatched: 9. Germline V gene data show CDR1 as WSHSY and CDR2 as SAAADI. The CDR3 here is CASNTGGVGMNTEAFF. CDR3 coding DNA: TGCGCCAGCAATACAGGGGGCGTCGGGATGAACACTGAAGCTTTCTTT.

This clonotype appeared a few times. The genes are TRBV27 and TRBJ1-2; D is perhaps TRBD1 (6 bases). Per germline, CDR1 MNHEY and CDR2 SMNVEV (reference sequence). The V end lost 4 bases, the J end lost 4 bases, and 13 bases lay between the germline ends. The CDR3 loop spans 14 amino acids. The CDR3 region has the DNA TGTGCCAGCAGTTACCGGGGGCCGGGCTATGGCTACACCTTC. Translating it yields CASSYRGPGYGYTF.

V and J are TRBV3-1 and TRBJ2-3, with D hard to call. Trimming removed 1 base from V and 2 bases from J, with 13 bases in between. The CDR3 is made up of 16 amino acids. Germline CDR1 LGHDT, CDR2 YNNKEL (reference sequence). The CDR3 is CASSQGSGFATDTQYF. The CDR3 DNA reads TGTGCCAGCAGCCAAGGTTCCGGGTTTGCCACAGATACGCAGTATTTT.

There are a few counts of this clonotype. The chain couples TRBV20-1 to TRBJ2-1; 9 nucleotides align to TRBD2. CDR1 and CDR2 from the germline V gene are DFQATT and SNEGSKA (reference sequence). The CDR3 length is 16 residues. V lost 0 bases and J lost 0; bases outside the gene matches: 3. The CDR3 DNA reads as TGCAGTGCTAGAGAACCAGCGGGAGGCTCCTACAATGAGCAGTTCTTC. Protein product: CSAREPAGGSYNEQFF.

The rearrangement uses TRBV12-3 or TRBV12-4 and TRBJ2-7, with D uncertain. The CDR3 spans 12 residues. V was clipped by 8 bases and J by 2 bases, with 10 bases between them. In nucleotides, the CDR3 is TGTGCCAGCTCGTATGTGGCCTACGAGCAGTACTTC. Translation gives CASSYVAYEQYF.

This clonotype was detected only a few times. The chain links TRBV3-1 to TRBJ2-3, with a weak D call TRBD2 (6 bases). Germline CDR1 reads LGHDT; CDR2 reads YNNKEL (reference sequence). The V end lost 3 bases, the J end lost 6 bases, and 13 bases lay between the germline ends. CDR3 length: 14 amino acids. The CDR3 bases are TGTGCCAGCAGCCAGGCGGGAAGGGAGGATACGCAGTATTTT. Encoded protein: CASSQAGREDTQYF.

This clonotype was recorded at least ten times. This chain uses TRBV4-1 with TRBJ2-7; maybe TRBD2 (6 bases). The CDR3 runs to 15 residues. Germline V gene data show CDR1 as MGHRA and CDR2 as YSYEKL. V was shortened by 2 bases and J by 2 bases, with 13 bases between the two germline ends. The CDR3 DNA follows: TGCGCCAGCAGCCAACCCCTGGGGGGTACCTACGAGCAGTACTTC. Residues: CASSQPLGGTYEQYF.

This clonotype was recorded a few times. The rearrangement uses TRBV20-1 and TRBJ2-5; no firm D call. CDR1 and CDR2 (germline): DFQATT, SNEGSKA (reference sequence). This CDR3 contains 10 residues. The V gene lost 4 bases and the J gene lost 4 bases, with 4 bases spanning the gap. CDR3 in amino acids: CSAILETQYF. The DNA of the CDR3 is TGCAGTGCTATTTTAGAGACCCAGTACTTC.

The J gene is TRBJ1-5, the V gene TRBV27; 7 nucleotides align to TRBD1. Germline-derived CDR1 and CDR2 are MNHEY and SMNVEV (reference sequence). With V trimmed by 3 bases and J by 0 bases, 2 bases remained unmatched. This CDR3 comprises 15 residues. CDR3: CASSFRTGSNQPQHF. The CDR3 DNA is TGTGCCAGCAGTTTCCGGACAGGTAGCAATCAGCCCCAGCATTTT.

This chain connects TRBV20-1 to TRBJ1-1; no clear D gene. V lost 3 bases, J lost 11 bases, and 4 bases lay in between. The germline gives CDR1 DFQATT, CDR2 SNEGSKA (reference sequence). CDR3 length: 8 residues. CDR3 sequence reads: CSASMAFF. The DNA of the CDR3 is TGCAGTGCTAGTATGGCTTTCTTT.

This clonotype has more than one count but fewer than ten. The chain uses TRBV19 and TRBJ1-5; the match to TRBD1 covers 9 bases. The CDR3 spans 14 residues. CDR1 and CDR2 from the germline V gene are LNHDA and SQIVND (reference sequence). V shed 11 bases, J shed 1 base, and the junction held 6 bases outside the gene matches. The chain's CDR3 is CAGGQGTSNQPQHF. In DNA, the CDR3 is TGTGCCGGGGGACAGGGAACGAGCAATCAGCCCCAGCATTTT.

This clonotype was counted between two and nine times. The chain couples TRBV7-2 to TRBJ2-3; TRBD1 matches at 7 bases. CDR1 SGHTA and CDR2 FQGNSA come from the germline V gene. The CDR3 sequence is 16 residues long. V dropped 4 bases and J dropped 2; count of bases not matched to a gene: 9. CDR3 nucleotides: TGTGCCAGCAGCTACCTCCCGGGACAGCTCACAGATACGCAGTATTTT. Protein sequence: CASSYLPGQLTDTQYF.

Within the sample, this clonotype is large. The chain has TRBV2 and TRBJ1-5; 7 bases line up with TRBD1. Germline CDR1 and CDR2: SNHLY and FYNNEI. The CDR3 runs to 15 residues. V lost 5 bases and J lost 2; bases outside the gene matches: 6. The CDR3 sequence: CASSSTGVGNQPQHF. The CDR3 DNA sequence: TGTGCCAGCAGTTCTACAGGGGTTGGCAATCAGCCCCAGCATTTT.

The gene calls are TRBV5-5 and TRBJ1-1, with D perhaps TRBD1 (6 bases). CDR3 length equals 12 residues. The V and J ends lost 4 bases and 7 bases respectively, with 11 bases between them. Per the germline V gene, CDR1 is SGHKS and CDR2 is YYEKEE (reference sequence). The CDR3 spells CASSHGTYEAFF. The CDR3 nucleotides are TGTGCCAGCAGCCATGGGACATATGAAGCTTTCTTT.

This clonotype was recorded many times. The V and J genes are TRBV5-4 and TRBJ1-2; maybe TRBD1 (6 bases). CDR3 size: 15 residues. V shed 0 bases and J shed 7 bases, with 16 bases lying between them. Germline assignment: CDR1 SGHNT and CDR2 YYREEE (reference sequence). The CDR3 DNA is TGTGCCAGCAGCTTGGCCTTAACGGGGGGCTTTGGCTACACCTTC. Amino acids: CASSLALTGGFGYTF.

This clonotype has a handful of counts. The rearrangement joins TRBV7-3 to TRBJ1-6, with D possibly TRBD1 on 6 matching bases. Germline loops: CDR1 SGHTA, CDR2 FQGTGA. V was pared by 1 base and J by 5 bases, with 9 bases between. This CDR3 spans 15 amino acids. The CDR3 here is CASSLRGADNSPLHF. The CDR3 coding sequence is TGTGCCAGCAGCTTAAGGGGGGCAGATAATTCACCCCTCCACTTT.

In DNA, the CDR3 is TGTGCCAGCACCTATTCGGCAGGGAACCAAGAGACCCAGTACTTC. This codes for CASTYSAGNQETQYF. The V and J genes are TRBV9 and TRBJ2-5; tentative D call: TRBD1 (5 bases). The germline CDR1 and CDR2 sequences are SGDLS and YYNGEE. The CDR3 runs to 15 residues. Trimming took off 6 bases at V and 0 bases at J, with 15 bases between the two ends. Supplemented by reference TRBV9 and TRBJ2-5, the full variable domain reads DSGVTQTPKHLITATGQRVTLRCSPRSGDLSVYWYQQSLDQGLQFLIQYYNGEERAKGNILERFSAQQFPDLHSELNLSSLELGDSALYFCASTYSAGNQETQYFGPGTRLLVL.

This clonotype was seen repeatedly, ten times or more. This sequence joins TRBV7-2 and TRBJ1-5; TRBD1 might be the D (6 bases). This CDR3 has 15 amino acids. The V end was cut by 7 bases, the J end by 2 bases, with 15 bases between. The germline V gene encodes CDR1 SGHTA and CDR2 FQGNSA. CDR3 sequence reads: CASKPGNRGNQPQHF. The CDR3 bases are TGTGCCAGCAAGCCGGGGAACAGGGGCAATCAGCCCCAGCATTTT.

This clonotype appeared once. V gene TRBV18 combines with J gene TRBJ2-5, with 9 bases that match TRBD2. Germline V gives CDR1 KGHSH, CDR2 LQKENI. V shed 0 bases, J shed 3 bases, and the junction held 8 bases outside the gene matches. This CDR3 spans 17 amino acids. CDR3 sequence: CASSPPSGTSSKETQYF. CDR3 in DNA: TGTGCCAGCTCACCACCATCCGGGACTAGCTCCAAAGAGACCCAGTACTTC.

The genes are TRBV7-3 and TRBJ2-1, with 15 bases identical to TRBD2. V dropped 5 bases and J dropped 8; count of bases not matched to a gene: 4. CDR3 size: 15 residues. The germline gives CDR1 SGHTA, CDR2 FQGTGA. DNA of the CDR3: TGTGCCAGCAGCATGGGACTAGCGGGAGGTGATGAGCAGTTCTTC. This gives the protein CASSMGLAGGDEQFF. The entire variable domain, with the rest obtained from reference TRBV7-3 and TRBJ2-1, is as follows: GAGVSQTPSNKVTEKGKYVELRCDPISGHTALYWYRQSLGQGPEFLIYFQGTGAADDSGLPNDRFFAVRPEGSVSTLKIQRTERGDSAVYLCASSMGLAGGDEQFFGPGTRLTVL.

V is TRBV5-6 and J is TRBJ2-1; 12 positions match TRBD1. Germline V gives CDR1 SGHDT, CDR2 YYEEEE. There are 13 residues in the CDR3. V was clipped by 4 bases and J by 9 bases; unmatched bases: 2. The CDR3: CASSRDRGREQFF. For the CDR3, the DNA is TGTGCCAGCAGCAGGGACAGGGGGCGTGAGCAGTTCTTC.

This clonotype showed up just a few times. This chain joins TRBV9 and TRBJ2-5; TRBD2 matches 7 bases. Germline trimming cut 3 bases from V and 2 bases from J; bases unmatched to any gene: 7. Looked up from germline, CDR1 is SGDLS and CDR2 is YYNGEE. CDR3 size: 15 residues. In DNA form, the CDR3 reads TGTGCCAGCAGCGGGGGAGCGGGGTCACAAGAGACCCAGTACTTC. Its protein is CASSGGAGSQETQYF.

There are a few counts of this clonotype. The rearrangement links TRBV7-9 to TRBJ2-7; D might be TRBD1 or TRBD2, each matching 5 bases. V lost 1 base to trimming and J lost 0 bases, with 16 bases between them. Germline CDR1 SEHNR, CDR2 FQNEAQ (reference sequence). The CDR3 contains 17 residues. The DNA of the CDR3 is TGTGCCAGCAGCTTAGGAAATGGTGGGGACCGCTCCTACGAGCAGTACTTC. Protein sequence: CASSLGNGGDRSYEQYF.

A few counts support this clonotype. The genes are TRBV12-5 and TRBJ2-5; 11 nucleotides align to TRBD1. The ends lost 5 bases at V and 3 bases at J; junction bases unmatched: 5. This CDR3 contains 15 residues. Germline V gene lookup returns CDR1 LGHNT and CDR2 FRNRAP. The CDR3: CASGPGQGEKETQYF. In DNA, the CDR3 is TGTGCTAGTGGTCCGGGACAGGGGGAGAAAGAGACCCAGTACTTC. Complete variable domain (other parts from reference TRBV12-5 and TRBJ2-5): DARVTQTPRHKVTEMGQEVTMRCQPILGHNTVFWYRQTMMQGLELLAYFRNRAPLDDSGMPKDRFSAEMPDATLATLKIQPSEPRDSAVYFCASGPGQGEKETQYFGPGTRLLVL.

The chain employs TRBV6-5 and TRBJ2-5; D ambiguous. The germline CDR1 and CDR2 sequences are MNHEY and SVGAGI. This CDR3 has 15 residues. The V gene lost 1 base and the J gene lost 1 base, with 10 bases spanning the gap. This CDR3 is CASSYYPGLQETQYF. The CDR3 coding sequence is TGTGCCAGCAGTTACTACCCGGGCCTCCAAGAGACCCAGTACTTC.

In this sample, this clonotype turned up many times. The chain employs TRBV21-1 and TRBJ2-1; TRBD2, the table's D call, lacks a check against the DNA. TRBV21-1 is described as a pseudogene. The CDR3 totals 19 residues. The CDR3: CASSTPGLLAGVLFNEQFF. The CDR3 nucleotides read TGTGCCAGCAGCACACCTGGCTTACTAGCGGGAGTGTTATTCAATGAGCAGTTCTTC.